The present T cell receptor beta chain was sequenced within a study of T cell changes during pregnancy in multiple sclerosis (dated by TCRdb to about 2019). Broadly, across the study: In women with multiple sclerosis, the researchers looked at how the T cell repertoire shifted as pregnancy progressed.

The library relied on the immunoSEQ multiplex PCR assay. The table was pulled from immuneACCESS by TCRdb, which kept in-frame rearrangements only. Such tables lose some clones; where checked, under half of the loss comes from unresolved V genes, and the rest has no known cause. The sample profile shows about 76,000 clones; roughly nine tenths of them were found once. The ten largest account for roughly 1.7% of the sample. At the junction V is shortened by 6 bases and J by 2 bases, with 11 bases in between. From the cysteine up to the phenylalanine, the CDR3 has a length of 13 residues. Of the read, only the CDR3 DNA is kept; its 39 bases are in frame from base 1. CDR1 and CDR2 were assigned from the germline V gene as MNHEY and SVGAGI. Remarks on this clone: Its binding antigen is unknown. It has no much larger one-base neighbor in the sample; base qualities were not kept.

This TCR was recovered from a female donor in good health, enrolled as a control in a pregnancy study. Specimen: peripheral blood, collected in the first trimester of pregnancy. The chain joins TRBV6-5 to TRBJ2-7; the D gene is possibly TRBD2, with 5 bases matching. The CDR3 corresponds to CASSFSDAYEQYF. The DNA sequence follows: TGTGCCAGCAGCTTTAGCGATGCCTACGAGCAGTACTTC.